Following are 10 T cell receptor beta chains from one sample sequenced in a study of control samples from healthy donors and cancer patients. Assay: immunoSEQ multiplex PCR; the TCRdb copy retains only in-frame clones and omits some. The table records some 160,000 clones, 89% of them present only once. Sequenced input: blood. The receptor source for this set is a young man in good health.

J is TRBJ2-1 and V is TRBV20-1; maybe TRBD1 (6 bases). Germline lookup yields CDR1 DFQATT and CDR2 SNEGSKA (reference sequence). With 3 bases removed from V and 6 bases from J, the gap between germline ends came to 15 bases. The CDR3 is made up of 14 amino acids. The CDR3 sequence: CSASTGQGANEQFF. The CDR3 region has the DNA TGCAGTGCTAGTACGGGACAAGGGGCCAATGAGCAGTTCTTC.

The chain couples TRBV14 to TRBJ2-5; 9 bases are a match to TRBD2. V dropped 1 base and J dropped 2; count of bases not matched to a gene: 8. Germline-derived CDR1 and CDR2 are SGHDN and FVKESK. This CDR3 is 17 amino acids long. The CDR3 loop reads CASSQVPSGEIQETQYF. The CDR3 DNA sequence: TGTGCCAGCAGCCAAGTTCCTAGCGGGGAGATACAAGAGACCCAGTACTTC.

This chain uses TRBV11-3 with TRBJ2-1; D is ambiguous. In germline, CDR1 is SGHNT, CDR2 YENEEA. V was clipped by 2 bases and J by 7 bases, with 15 bases between them. The length of the CDR3 is 15 residues. DNA of the CDR3: TGTGCCAGCAGCTTATCCACTCCCAGTTGGAATGAGCAGTTCTTC. Protein product: CASSLSTPSWNEQFF.

The chain employs TRBV25-1 and TRBJ1-2; 7 positions agree with TRBD1. From germline, CDR1 is MGHDK and CDR2 SYGVNS. The CDR3 is made up of 17 amino acids. The junction had 17 bases not matched to a gene; V was cut back by 6 bases and J by 4 bases. CDR3 DNA: TGTGCCAGCAGCGCGACTCCTGGACAGGCGGACGCCTATGGCTACACCTTC. It is translated as CASSATPGQADAYGYTF.

This chain links TRBV11-1 with TRBJ1-2; possible D gene TRBD1, 5 bases. This CDR3 comprises 14 residues. Germline CDR1 SGHAT, CDR2 FQDESV (reference sequence). V lost 5 bases and J 2 bases, leaving 12 bases between the germline ends. In nucleotides, the CDR3 is TGTGCCAGCAGCCGGGTGGGGGTAAACTATGGCTACACCTTC. Protein sequence: CASSRVGVNYGYTF.

V and J are TRBV20-1 and TRBJ1-2, with D unresolved. Germline lookup yields CDR1 DFQATT and CDR2 SNEGSKA (reference sequence). CDR3 length: 11 residues. The V gene lost 3 bases and the J gene lost 12 bases, with 14 bases spanning the gap. The CDR3 region is CSARMGSPDTF. The CDR3, as DNA: TGCAGTGCTAGGATGGGCAGCCCGGACACCTTC.

The rearrangement links TRBV24-1 to TRBJ2-7, with D perhaps TRBD1 (5 bases). The CDR3 consists of 14 residues. Trimming stripped 4 bases from V and 0 bases from J, with 9 bases between. Germline V gene data show CDR1 as KGHDR and CDR2 as SFDVKD. CDR3 sequence: CATSDPDSSYEQYF. The CDR3 nucleotides are TGTGCCACCAGTGACCCTGACAGCTCCTACGAGCAGTACTTC.

The rearrangement joins TRBV7-6 to TRBJ1-6, with D possibly TRBD1 on 5 matching bases. The germline V gene encodes CDR1 SGHVS and CDR2 FNYEAQ. The CDR3 extends over 14 amino acids. V lost 1 base, J lost 8 bases, and 9 bases lay in between. DNA of the CDR3: TGTGCCAGCAGCTTAGGGGTAGGGGATTCACCCCTCCACTTT. This encodes CASSLGVGDSPLHF.

This chain uses TRBV5-4 with TRBJ2-3; 7 bases are a match to TRBD2. The CDR3 runs 16 residues. Trimming removed 5 bases from V and 1 base from J; junction bases left unmatched: 10. Germline CDR1 is SGHNT and CDR2 is YYREEE (reference sequence). As DNA, the CDR3 is TGTGCCAGCAGGGGGGGGACCGCGCTTGGCACAGATACGCAGTATTTT. This translates into CASRGGTALGTDTQYF. The full variable domain, completed using reference TRBV5-4 and TRBJ2-3, is ETGVTQSPTHLIKTRGQQVTLRCSSQSGHNTVSWYQQALGQGPQFIFQYYREEENGRGNFPPRFSGLQFPNYSSELNVNALELDDSALYLCASRGGTALGTDTQYFGPGTRLTVL.

The chain combines TRBV9 with TRBJ2-5; D is ambiguous. The ends were cut back, 7 bases at V and 0 bases at J, with 10 bases in the middle. The germline gives CDR1 SGDLS, CDR2 YYNGEE. The CDR3 has 13 amino acids. CDR3 coding DNA: TGTGCCAGCTCGTCACGGAACCAAGAGACCCAGTACTTC. Its translation is CASSSRNQETQYF.